The present entry profiles one T cell receptor beta chain with its context. This CDR3 contains 14 residues. The ends were cut back, 4 bases at V and 5 bases at J, with 12 bases in the middle. The data derive from a study of T cells in Graves' hyperthyroidism and ophthalmopathy. Diagnostic decisions used clinical symptoms, serum thyroxine and TRAb, thyroid ultrasound and orbital computed tomography. RNA transcripts provided the source from which TCR beta CDR3 regions were amplified. HTBI primers drove first-round RT-PCR of the TCR CDR3. TCRdb passed the multiplex PCR reads through MiXCR, listing each CDR3 protein once. Among more than 300,000 distinct CDR3 sequences listed, approximately 17% were seen once.

The sequence derives from a young man with Graves' ophthalmopathy. The specimen sequenced was blood. J is TRBJ2-1 and V is TRBV12-3 or TRBV12-4; TRBD1 or TRBD2 may be the D gene (5 bases each). CDR3 nucleotide sequence: TGTGCCAGCAGTTCCCCGGGGACCGACAATGAGCAGTTCTTC. This codes for CASSSPGTDNEQFF.